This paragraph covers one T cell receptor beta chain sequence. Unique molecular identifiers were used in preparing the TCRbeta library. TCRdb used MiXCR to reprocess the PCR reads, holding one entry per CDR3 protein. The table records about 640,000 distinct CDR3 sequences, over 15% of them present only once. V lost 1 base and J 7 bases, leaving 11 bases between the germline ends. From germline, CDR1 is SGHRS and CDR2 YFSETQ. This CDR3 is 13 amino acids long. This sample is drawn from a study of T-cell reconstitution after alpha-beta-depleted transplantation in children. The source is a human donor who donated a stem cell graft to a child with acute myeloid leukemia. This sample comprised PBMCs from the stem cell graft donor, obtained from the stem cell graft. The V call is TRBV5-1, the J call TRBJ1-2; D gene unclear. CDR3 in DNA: TGCGCCAGCAGCTTGACCGGGATTCGTGGCTACACCTTC. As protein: CASSLTGIRGYTF. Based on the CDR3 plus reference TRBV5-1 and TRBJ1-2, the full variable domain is KAGVTQTPRYLIKTRGQQVTLSCSPISGHRSVSWYQQTPGQGLQFLFEYFSETQRNKGNFPGRFSGRQFSNSRSEMNVSTLELGDSALYLCASSLTGIRGYTFGSGTRLTVV.